These 30 T cell receptor beta chains came from one sample sequenced in a study of cytomegalovirus exposure and HLA in healthy donors. In the PCR, 60 Vbeta and 13 Jbeta primers were used. Here immunoSEQ multiplex PCR was the method, and the copy in TCRdb shows in-frame clones only, minus some. The sample lists 75,000 to 100,000 clones; roughly 72% were seen once. The material sequenced was PBMCs. The source of these receptors is a man aged 25-45 years in good health and CMV-seronegative.

The chain links TRBV29-1 to TRBJ2-5; a possible D gene is TRBD1 (6 bases). Looked up from germline, CDR1 is SQVTM and CDR2 is ANQGSEA. The V and J ends lost 4 bases and 1 base respectively, with 10 bases between them. CDR3 length: 13 amino acids. In nucleotides, the CDR3 is TGCAGCGTTGGCCAGGGGTCCCAAGAGACCCAGTACTTC. Translated, it gives CSVGQGSQETQYF.

There are a few counts of this clone. V and J are TRBV6-6 and TRBJ1-5, with D maybe TRBD1 (5 bases). Germline values: CDR1 MNHNY, CDR2 SVGAGI (reference sequence). The length of the CDR3 is 15 residues. V was cut by 6 bases and J by 4 bases, with 16 bases left in between. The CDR3: CASRPGATGNQPQHF. The CDR3 DNA is TGTGCCAGCAGACCTGGGGCAACCGGAAATCAGCCCCAGCATTTT.

CDR3 amino acids: CASSLSPGPSTDTQYF. The CDR3 nucleotides read TGTGCCAGCAGTTTATCCCCAGGTCCCAGCACAGATACGCAGTATTTT. The chain uses TRBV28 and TRBJ2-3; D unclear. This CDR3 contains 16 residues. V lost 1 base, J lost 0 bases, and 11 bases lay in between. Germline V lookup: CDR1 MDHEN, CDR2 SYDVKM. Full variable domain (rest looked up from reference TRBV28 and TRBJ2-3): DVKVTQSSRYLVKRTGEKVFLECVQDMDHENMFWYRQDPGLGLRLIYFSYDVKMKEKGDIPEGYSVSREKKERFSLILESASTNQTSMYLCASSLSPGPSTDTQYFGPGTRLTVL.

The V gene is TRBV5-8, the J gene TRBJ1-1; D possibly corresponds to TRBD1 (6 bases). This CDR3 has 13 residues. V lost 5 bases and J 6 bases, leaving 14 bases between the germline ends. Germline V gives CDR1 SGHTS, CDR2 YDEGEE. The CDR3: CASRAGTTSEAFF. The CDR3 region has the DNA TGTGCCAGCAGGGCCGGGACAACATCTGAAGCTTTCTTT.

The chain employs TRBV6-5 and TRBJ1-1, with 7 bases matching TRBD1. Germline V gene sequence: CDR1 MNHEY, CDR2 SVGAGI. V trimming: 1 base; J trimming: 3 bases; junction bases outside the gene matches: 8. The CDR3 length is 16 residues. CDR3 sequence: CASSYFTGQPYTEAFF. The CDR3 region has the DNA TGTGCCAGCAGTTACTTCACGGGACAGCCTTACACTGAAGCTTTCTTT.

The CDR3 reads CASSESAGGSDTQYF. In nucleotides, the CDR3 is TGCGCCAGCAGTGAGTCAGCGGGAGGGTCAGATACGCAGTATTTT. The V and J genes are TRBV10-1 and TRBJ2-3, with TRBD2 matching over 10 bases. V trimming: 0 bases; J trimming: 4 bases; junction bases outside the gene matches: 1. Germline CDR1 and CDR2: WNHNN and SYGVQD (reference sequence). CDR3 length: 15 residues.

The chain recombines TRBV9 with TRBJ2-5; D is perhaps TRBD1 (6 bases). Per germline, CDR1 SGDLS and CDR2 YYNGEE. Trimming pared 3 bases from V and 1 base from J, leaving 13 bases between. The CDR3 extends over 15 amino acids. The CDR3 nucleotides read TGTGCCAGCAGCGCACGGACAGACCTCCAAGAGACCCAGTACTTC. Its translation is CASSARTDLQETQYF.

This clone appeared once. The V call is TRBV15, the J call TRBJ2-2; 10 bases are shared with TRBD1. The V and J ends lost 1 base and 5 bases, in that order; junction bases with no gene match: 4. The CDR3 contains 16 residues. Germline CDR1 LNHNV, CDR2 YYDKDF (reference sequence). The CDR3 sequence is CATSRGGTGVTGELFF. DNA for the CDR3: TGTGCCACCAGCAGAGGTGGGACAGGGGTGACCGGGGAGCTGTTTTTT.

This rearrangement joins TRBV5-6 to TRBJ2-1; TRBD2 aligns across 8 bases. The germline gives CDR1 SGHDT, CDR2 YYEEEE. V was clipped by 1 base and J by 7 bases; unmatched bases: 10. The CDR3 length is 16 residues. This chain's CDR3 is CASSLSGGRLTNEQFF. CDR3 coding DNA: TGTGCCAGCAGCTTGTCTGGCGGGAGGCTAACAAATGAGCAGTTCTTC.

The sample holds one count of this clone. This chain joins TRBV15 and TRBJ1-1, with 9 nucleotides matching TRBD1. CDR3 length: 15 amino acids. J gave up 6 bases and V 4 bases, and 9 bases lay outside the gene matches. CDR1 is LNHNV, CDR2 YYDKDF, per germline (reference sequence). CDR3 amino acids: CATSTPVGTGSEAFF. In DNA, the CDR3 is TGTGCCACCAGCACCCCGGTTGGGACAGGGTCTGAAGCTTTCTTT.

V is TRBV5-1 and J is TRBJ2-7; weak D call: TRBD2 (5 bases). The CDR3 has 12 amino acids. CDR1 and CDR2 (germline): SGHRS, YFSETQ. V was pared by 4 bases and J by 3 bases, with 8 bases between. CDR3 DNA: TGCGCCAGCAGCACCGGGGTCTACGAGCAGTACGTC. It specifies CASSTGVYEQYV.

V usage is TRBV19 and J usage is TRBJ2-2; 10 nucleotides match TRBD2. V lost 6 bases and J lost 3; bases outside the gene matches: 7. The CDR3 is 16 residues long. The germline V gene has CDR1 LNHDA and CDR2 SQIVND (reference sequence). CDR3 in amino acids: CASRSLAGGHTGELFF. The DNA for the CDR3 is TGTGCCAGTAGGTCATTAGCGGGAGGTCACACCGGGGAGCTGTTTTTT.

V is TRBV9 and J is TRBJ1-2; no clear D gene. V was pared by 4 bases and J by 4 bases, with 14 bases between. The CDR3 is made up of 14 amino acids. The germline gives CDR1 SGDLS, CDR2 YYNGEE. The CDR3 loop reads CASSPTPGIYGYTF. The DNA of the CDR3 is TGTGCCAGCAGCCCGACCCCGGGGATCTATGGCTACACCTTC.

The rearrangement joins TRBV9 to TRBJ2-3, with 12 bases matching TRBD2. Trimming at V came to 5 bases and at J to 0 bases, leaving 4 bases not matched to a gene. The germline CDR1 and CDR2 sequences are SGDLS and YYNGEE. CDR3 length equals 16 residues. CDR3 amino acids: CASSLAGGPSTDTQYF. As DNA, the CDR3 is TGTGCCAGCAGTCTAGCGGGGGGGCCCAGCACAGATACGCAGTATTTT.

V gene TRBV11-2 combines with J gene TRBJ2-7; possible D gene TRBD2, 5 bases. The CDR3 has 14 residues. Per the germline V gene, CDR1 is SGHAT and CDR2 is FQNNGV. Trimming removed 1 base from V and 2 bases from J, with 9 bases in between. In nucleotides, the CDR3 is TGTGCCAGCAGCTTAGTGGACTTGACCTACGAGCAGTACTTC. This gives the protein CASSLVDLTYEQYF.

This chain connects TRBV11-2 to TRBJ2-3; D is perhaps TRBD2 (6 bases). V was shortened by 5 bases and J by 1 base, with 13 bases between the two germline ends. Germline CDR1 and CDR2: SGHAT and FQNNGV. The CDR3 is 15 residues long. The DNA for the CDR3 is TGTGCCAGCAGCATAACGGGGGAGGGCACAGATACGCAGTATTTT. It is translated as CASSITGEGTDTQYF.

The rearrangement joins TRBV28 to TRBJ2-3, with D possibly matching TRBD2 (5 bases). This CDR3 contains 18 residues. V was cut by 3 bases and J by 4 bases, with 23 bases left in between. CDR1 and CDR2 from the germline V gene are MDHEN and SYDVKM. The CDR3: CASSFPPRTGKRSDTQYF. In nucleotides, the CDR3 is TGTGCCAGCAGTTTCCCCCCTCGGACGGGGAAGCGGTCAGATACGCAGTATTTT.

This clone occurred a few times. The chain joins TRBV4-3 to TRBJ1-2; TRBD1 matches at 7 bases. Trimming cost V 0 bases and J 4 bases; bases outside gene matches: 5. There are 15 residues in the CDR3. Per the germline V gene, CDR1 is LGHNA and CDR2 is YSLEER. In DNA, the CDR3 is TGCGCCAGCAGCCAAGATAGGGGGCGCTTCTATGGCTACACCTTC. Translating it yields CASSQDRGRFYGYTF.

Only a few counts were recorded for this clone. This chain links TRBV6-6 with TRBJ1-6; 9 nucleotides agree with TRBD1. V gave up 6 bases and J gave up 6 bases; unmatched junction bases: 9. CDR1 and CDR2 (germline): MNHNY, SVGAGI (reference sequence). The CDR3 sequence is 16 residues long. The CDR3, as DNA: TGTGCCAGCAGGGAGGGGGAACAGGGGGCTAATTCACCCCTCCACTTT. The encoded protein is CASREGEQGANSPLHF.

This sequence joins TRBV19 and TRBJ1-1, with D unclear. CDR1 and CDR2 from the germline V gene are LNHDA and SQIVND (reference sequence). The CDR3 extends over 12 amino acids. V was shortened by 3 bases and J by 4 bases, with 6 bases between the two germline ends. CDR3 region: CASSISATEAFF. The CDR3 region has the DNA TGTGCCAGTAGTATCAGTGCCACTGAAGCTTTCTTT. The variable domain in full, with the rest retrieved from reference TRBV19 and TRBJ1-1, is DGGITQSPKYLFRKEGQNVTLSCEQNLNHDAMYWYRQDPGQGLRLIYYSQIVNDFQKGDIAEGYSVSREKKESFPLTVTSAQKNPTAFYLCASSISATEAFFGQGTRLTVV.

This chain links TRBV9 with TRBJ2-7, with 9 bases lining up with TRBD2. The CDR3 extends over 15 amino acids. Germline trimming cut 4 bases from V and 2 bases from J; bases unmatched to any gene: 7. The germline gives CDR1 SGDLS, CDR2 YYNGEE. The CDR3 reads CASSLSASGTYEQYF. CDR3 nucleotide sequence: TGTGCCAGCAGCCTATCGGCTAGCGGGACCTACGAGCAGTACTTC.

This chain joins TRBV9 and TRBJ1-1; TRBD1 might be the D (6 bases). Germline CDR1 and CDR2: SGDLS and YYNGEE. The CDR3 is 13 amino acids. The ends were cut back, 3 bases at V and 3 bases at J, with 9 bases in the middle. The CDR3 DNA is TGTGCCAGCAGCGAGGGGGGGGACACTGAAGCTTTCTTT. Amino acids: CASSEGGDTEAFF. Using reference TRBV9 and TRBJ1-1 for the parts outside the CDR3, the full variable domain is DSGVTQTPKHLITATGQRVTLRCSPRSGDLSVYWYQQSLDQGLQFLIQYYNGEERAKGNILERFSAQQFPDLHSELNLSSLELGDSALYFCASSEGGDTEAFFGQGTRLTVV.

The chain carries TRBV11-3 and TRBJ2-1; 11 bases are a match to TRBD2. Germline-derived CDR1 and CDR2 are SGHNT and YENEEA. J was trimmed by 4 bases and V by 4 bases; bases with no gene match: 15. This CDR3 has 19 amino acids. Here the CDR3 DNA reads TGTGCCAGCAGCTCTACCGGGACTAGCGGACGCGAGGGTTACAATGAGCAGTTCTTC. Protein sequence: CASSSTGTSGREGYNEQFF.

The CDR3 reads CAISEPRGGGNSYEQYF. Written as DNA, the CDR3 is TGTGCCATCAGTGAGCCGAGGGGTGGGGGCAATTCCTACGAGCAGTACTTC. The gene calls are TRBV10-3 and TRBJ2-7; the D gene is possibly TRBD1 (6 bases). The germline CDR1 and CDR2 sequences are ENHRY and SYGVKD. V lost 2 bases to trimming and J lost 1 base, with 18 bases between them. This CDR3 is built from 17 residues.

Turning to this clone: The junction departs from germline at one end; a sequencing error may be responsible. The chain links TRBV27 to TRBJ1-2; 9 bases match TRBD1. This CDR3 has 14 amino acids. The germline V gene encodes CDR1 MNHEY and CDR2 SMNVEV (reference sequence). The CDR3 is CASRRVGGDRVHIF. The CDR3 DNA is TGTGCCAGCAGGCGGGTCGGGGGGGACAGGGTACACATCTTC.

The rearrangement links TRBV7-3 to TRBJ2-5; TRBD2 matches 10 bases. There are 14 residues in the CDR3. Germline CDR1 and CDR2: SGHTA and FQGTGA. The J segment lost 2 bases and the V segment lost 5 bases, leaving 2 bases of the junction unmatched. DNA of the CDR3: TGTGCCAGCAGCGCAGCGGGGGGGCAAGAGACCCAGTACTTC. This gives the protein CASSAAGGQETQYF.

The rearrangement links TRBV5-5 to TRBJ1-1; D is unclear. This CDR3 is built from 14 residues. Germline V CDR1 and CDR2: SGHKS, YYEKEE (reference sequence). Trimming cost V 0 bases and J 3 bases, with 9 bases left between them. CDR3 protein: CASSLGGRDTEAFF. The CDR3 coding sequence is TGTGCCAGCAGCTTGGGAGGTCGGGACACTGAAGCTTTCTTT.

The chain carries TRBV19 and TRBJ1-1, with D perhaps TRBD1 (5 bases). CDR1 LNHDA and CDR2 SQIVND come from the germline V gene (reference sequence). Trimming took 6 bases from V and 1 from J, leaving 12 bases between them. The CDR3 is made up of 14 amino acids. DNA of the CDR3: TGTGCCAGTAGCCCCCTCAGGGAGAACACTGAAGCTTTCTTT. Its protein product is CASSPLRENTEAFF.

This clone appeared a few times. The V call is TRBV2, the J call TRBJ2-2, with 9 nucleotides matching TRBD1. There are 16 residues in the CDR3. CDR1 SNHLY and CDR2 FYNNEI come from the germline V gene. Trimming removed 3 bases from V and 2 bases from J; junction bases left unmatched: 4. The CDR3 DNA sequence: TGTGCCAGCAGTGACCCGGGACAGGGAAACACCGGGGAGCTGTTTTTT. This gives the protein CASSDPGQGNTGELFF.

The J gene is TRBJ1-2, the V gene TRBV19, with 9 bases matching TRBD1. Germline CDR1 is LNHDA and CDR2 is SQIVND (reference sequence). V lost 5 bases, J lost 6 bases, and 13 bases stayed unmatched. The CDR3 has 16 amino acids. The CDR3 spells CASSRSGTGYLNGYTF. CDR3 DNA sequence: TGTGCCAGTAGTCGTTCCGGGACAGGGTACTTGAATGGCTACACCTTC.